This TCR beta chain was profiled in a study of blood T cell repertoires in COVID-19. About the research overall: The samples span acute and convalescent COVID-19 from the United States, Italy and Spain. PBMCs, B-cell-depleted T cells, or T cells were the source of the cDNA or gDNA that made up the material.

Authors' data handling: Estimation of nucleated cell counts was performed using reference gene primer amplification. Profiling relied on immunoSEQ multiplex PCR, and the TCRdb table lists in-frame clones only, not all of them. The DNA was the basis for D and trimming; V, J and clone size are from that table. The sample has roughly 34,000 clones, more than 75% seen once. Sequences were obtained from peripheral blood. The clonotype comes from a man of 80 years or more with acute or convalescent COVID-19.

CDR3 coding DNA: TGTGCCAGCAGTGACGAGGGTGGGAGCACAGATACGCAGTATTTT. Translating gives CASSDEGGSTDTQYF. The V gene is TRBV6-4, the J gene TRBJ2-3; possible D gene TRBD2, 5 bases. The CDR3 spans 15 residues. Germline CDR1 MRHNA, CDR2 SNTAGT. V was cut by 2 bases and J by 0 bases, with 9 bases left in between.